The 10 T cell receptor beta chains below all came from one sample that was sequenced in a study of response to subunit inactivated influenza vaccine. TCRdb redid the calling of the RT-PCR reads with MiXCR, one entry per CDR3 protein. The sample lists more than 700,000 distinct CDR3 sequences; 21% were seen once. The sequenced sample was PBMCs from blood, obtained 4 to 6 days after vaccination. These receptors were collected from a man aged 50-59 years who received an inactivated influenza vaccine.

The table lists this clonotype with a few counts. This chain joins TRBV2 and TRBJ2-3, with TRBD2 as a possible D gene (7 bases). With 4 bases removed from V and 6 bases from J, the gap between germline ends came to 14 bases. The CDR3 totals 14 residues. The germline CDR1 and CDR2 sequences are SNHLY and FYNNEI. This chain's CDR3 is CASSAGGAADTQYF. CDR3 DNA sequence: TGTGCCAGCAGTGCGGGGGGCGCGGCGGATACGCAGTATTTT.

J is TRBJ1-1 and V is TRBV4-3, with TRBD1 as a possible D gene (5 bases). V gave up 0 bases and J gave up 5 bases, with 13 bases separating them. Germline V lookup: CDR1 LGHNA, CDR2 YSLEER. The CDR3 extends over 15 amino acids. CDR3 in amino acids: CASSQDWGGATEAFF. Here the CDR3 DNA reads TGCGCCAGCAGCCAAGATTGGGGAGGGGCGACTGAAGCTTTCTTT.

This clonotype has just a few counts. CDR3 sequence: CASRPNGAVDEQYF. The CDR3 nucleotides are TGTGCCAGCAGGCCCAACGGGGCGGTGGACGAGCAGTACTTC. The chain is built from TRBV6-1 and TRBJ2-7; D may correspond to TRBD1 or TRBD2 (5 bases each). The CDR3 sequence is 14 residues long. V lost 6 bases and J 5 bases, leaving 17 bases between the germline ends. Germline CDR1 is MNHNS and CDR2 is SASEGT.

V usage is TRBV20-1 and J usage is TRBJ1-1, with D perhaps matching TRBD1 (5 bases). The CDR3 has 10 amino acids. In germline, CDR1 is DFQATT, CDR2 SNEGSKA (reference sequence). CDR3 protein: CTRAGTEAFF. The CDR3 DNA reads TGCACCAGGGCGGGCACTGAAGCTTTCTTT.

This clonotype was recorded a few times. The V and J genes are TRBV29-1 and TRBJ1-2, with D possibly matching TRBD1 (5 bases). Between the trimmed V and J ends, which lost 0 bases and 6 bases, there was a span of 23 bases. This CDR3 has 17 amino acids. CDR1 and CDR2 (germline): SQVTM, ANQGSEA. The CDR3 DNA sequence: TGCAGCGTTGAAGAAGATCGGGGGGTCACCTCTCTCCATGGCTACACCTTC. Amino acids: CSVEEDRGVTSLHGYTF.

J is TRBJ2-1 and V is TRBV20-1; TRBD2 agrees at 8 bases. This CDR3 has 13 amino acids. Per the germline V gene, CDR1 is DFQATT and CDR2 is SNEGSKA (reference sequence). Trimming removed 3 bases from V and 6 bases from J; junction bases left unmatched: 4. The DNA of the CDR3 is TGCAGTGCTAGGGTACTAGCGGCCAATGAGCAGTTCTTC. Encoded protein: CSARVLAANEQFF.

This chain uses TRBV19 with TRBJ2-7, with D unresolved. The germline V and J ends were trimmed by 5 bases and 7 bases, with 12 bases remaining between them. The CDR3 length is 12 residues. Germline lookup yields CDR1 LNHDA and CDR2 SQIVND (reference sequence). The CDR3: CASSFADAEQYF. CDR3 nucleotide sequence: TGTGCCAGTAGTTTCGCCGACGCGGAGCAGTACTTC.

DNA of the CDR3: TGTGCCAGCAGTTACTCTTATCTGACAGGGGGTTCGCCCCAGCATTTT. Its translation: CASSYSYLTGGSPQHF. The gene calls are TRBV6-2 or TRBV6-3 and TRBJ1-5; TRBD1 matches at 9 bases. This CDR3 is built from 16 residues. With 0 bases clipped from V and 9 bases from J, the junction kept 9 bases outside the gene matches. The germline V gene encodes CDR1 MNHEY and CDR2 SVGEGT.

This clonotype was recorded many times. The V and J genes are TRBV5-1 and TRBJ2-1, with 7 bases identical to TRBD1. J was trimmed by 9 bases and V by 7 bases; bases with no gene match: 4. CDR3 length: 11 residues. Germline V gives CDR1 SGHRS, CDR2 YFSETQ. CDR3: CASRQGGEQFF. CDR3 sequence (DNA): TGCGCCAGCCGACAGGGCGGTGAGCAGTTCTTC.

The chain's CDR3 is CSARPTLGPTNAFF. The DNA of the CDR3 is TGCAGTGCCAGACCTACGCTCGGTCCCACGAATGCTTTCTTT. The chain employs TRBV20-1 and TRBJ1-1; D not certain. The CDR3 is 14 residues long. CDR1 and CDR2 (germline): DFQATT, SNEGSKA (reference sequence). The V end lost 6 bases, the J end lost 11 bases, and 25 bases lay between the germline ends.